This TCR beta chain was recovered during a study of T cell responses to AZD1222 COVID-19 vaccine. Notes on the study in general: White British ancestry dominated among donors, who included more females, and clonal diversity was possibly underestimated. Researchers took repertoire samples only after the peak T cell response had come. Only a handful of AZD1222 recipients, more than 5 in all, had baseline seropositivity.

Data came from immunoSEQ multiplex PCR; TCRdb stores just in-frame clones and leaves some out. The profile shows around 180,000 clones, over 80% of them singletons. This CDR3 has 13 amino acids. Trimming pared 3 bases from V and 0 bases from J, leaving 6 bases between. CDR1 and CDR2 (germline): SGDLS, YYNGEE. Concerning this clone itself: The antigen is not known.

The chain has TRBV9 and TRBJ1-1; D unresolved. The sequence was obtained from an adult in good health. Here the sequenced sample was peripheral blood, taken on day 0 of MenACWY control vaccination. The CDR3 spells CASSEAVNTEAFF. In nucleotides, the CDR3 is TGTGCCAGCAGCGAAGCGGTGAACACTGAAGCTTTCTTT.